Each of the 14 T cell receptor beta chains below was sequenced from the same sample in a study of high-grade serous ovarian cancer treatment subgroups. This table comes from immunoSEQ multiplex PCR, and its TCRdb copy is limited to in-frame clones, with some not included. The table has about 3,200 clones, almost 65% seen once; the top ten hold around 9.7%. Tumor samples were taken before definitive surgery or chemotherapy. Sequenced material: tumor tissue. All receptors come from a human donor with high-grade serous ovarian cancer.

The chain recombines TRBV19 with TRBJ2-1, with D tentatively TRBD2 (6 bases). The V end was cut by 0 bases, the J end by 2 bases, with 11 bases between. The CDR3 is made up of 16 amino acids. Germline V CDR1 and CDR2: LNHDA, SQIVND (reference sequence). For the CDR3, the DNA is TGTGCCAGTAGTATAGATCGCGGGACCCCCTACAATGAGCAGTTCTTC. Protein: CASSIDRGTPYNEQFF.

The V call is TRBV5-8, the J call TRBJ2-1; 15 positions agree with TRBD2. V trimming: 4 bases; J trimming: 7 bases; junction bases outside the gene matches: 12. This CDR3 has 18 residues. Germline CDR1 reads SGHTS; CDR2 reads YDEGEE. CDR3 in amino acids: CASSPSGLAGGSSNEQFF. The CDR3 DNA follows: TGTGCCAGCAGCCCCTCGGGACTAGCGGGAGGCTCCAGTAATGAGCAGTTCTTC.

This chain connects TRBV19 to TRBJ2-2, with TRBD2 identical over 14 bases. The germline gives CDR1 LNHDA, CDR2 SQIVND (reference sequence). The CDR3 extends over 17 amino acids. V trimming: 5 bases; J trimming: 5 bases; junction bases outside the gene matches: 7. The CDR3 spells CASSVGLAGVKTGELFF. The CDR3 DNA is TGTGCCAGTAGTGTGGGACTAGCGGGAGTAAAAACCGGGGAGCTGTTTTTT.

In its sample, this clone was seen a few times. The chain combines TRBV18 with TRBJ2-1; 11 bases match TRBD2. The CDR3 has 16 residues. Germline assignment: CDR1 KGHSH and CDR2 LQKENI. Trimming at V came to 6 bases and at J to 1 base, leaving 5 bases not matched to a gene. CDR3 amino acids: CASSAGTSGSYNEQFF. CDR3 DNA: TGTGCCAGCTCGGCCGGGACTAGCGGTTCCTACAATGAGCAGTTCTTC. The variable domain in full, completed from reference TRBV18 and TRBJ2-1, reads NAGVMQNPRHLVRRRGQEARLRCSPMKGHSHVYWYRQLPEEGLKFMVYLQKENIIDESGMPKERFSAEFPKEGPSILRIQQVVRGDSAAYFCASSAGTSGSYNEQFFGPGTRLTVL.

This clone has only one observation. This chain joins TRBV30 and TRBJ1-6; no reliable D call. CDR3 length equals 12 residues. Germline values: CDR1 GTSNPN, CDR2 SVGIG (reference sequence). V lost 1 base and J lost 8, with 6 bases in between. CDR3 sequence reads: CAWSESDSPLHF. The DNA for the CDR3 is TGTGCCTGGAGTGAAAGTGATTCACCCCTCCACTTT.

The genes are TRBV4-3 and TRBJ1-5; TRBD1 matches 9 bases. In germline, CDR1 is LGHNA, CDR2 YSLEER. V gave up 4 bases and J gave up 3 bases; unmatched junction bases: 4. The CDR3 runs 15 residues. The CDR3 spells CASSLGTGNNQPQHF. The CDR3 DNA is TGCGCCAGCAGCCTTGGGACAGGGAACAATCAGCCCCAGCATTTT.

The genes are TRBV6-5 and TRBJ1-1; D is unclear. Deletions cut 5 bases from V and 6 bases from J, with 13 bases between. CDR1 MNHEY and CDR2 SVGAGI come from the germline V gene. The CDR3 has 13 residues. CDR3 region: CASSPTLGAEAFF. CDR3 DNA: TGTGCCAGCAGTCCCACCCTTGGCGCTGAAGCTTTCTTT.

This clone was counted a single time. The genes are TRBV7-9 and TRBJ2-1; 7 nucleotides line up with TRBD2. The CDR3 is 14 residues long. Trimming cost V 3 bases and J 4 bases; bases outside gene matches: 3. Germline CDR1 and CDR2: SEHNR and FQNEAQ (reference sequence). CDR3 loop: CASSFTGGYNEQFF. The CDR3 DNA reads as TGTGCCAGCAGCTTCACGGGGGGATACAATGAGCAGTTCTTC. The full variable domain, completed using reference TRBV7-9 and TRBJ2-1, is DTGVSQNPRHKITKRGQNVTFRCDPISEHNRLYWYRQTLGQGPEFLTYFQNEAQLEKSRLLSDRFSAERPKGSFSTLEIQRTEQGDSAMYLCASSFTGGYNEQFFGPGTRLTVL.

The chain uses TRBV28 and TRBJ2-3, with 10 bases fitting TRBD2. V lost 4 bases and J lost 1; bases outside the gene matches: 2. There are 15 residues in the CDR3. Germline V gene sequence: CDR1 MDHEN, CDR2 SYDVKM. Written as DNA, the CDR3 is TGTGCCAGCAGTTGGGGGACTAGCGGCACAGATACGCAGTATTTT. It translates to CASSWGTSGTDTQYF.

The chain links TRBV18 to TRBJ2-7; D perhaps matches TRBD1 (5 bases). V was shortened by 0 bases and J by 2 bases, with 11 bases between the two germline ends. The germline V gene encodes CDR1 KGHSH and CDR2 LQKENI. The CDR3 is made up of 15 amino acids. The CDR3 DNA is TGTGCCAGCTCACCACCGGGCAGGGCGACCTACGAGCAGTACTTC. The encoded protein is CASSPPGRATYEQYF.

V is TRBV5-1 and J is TRBJ2-3; TRBD2 agrees at 8 bases. V was pared by 1 base and J by 0 bases, with 10 bases of the junction left unmatched. Germline V gene lookup returns CDR1 SGHRS and CDR2 YFSETQ. This CDR3 comprises 18 residues. CDR3 DNA sequence: TGCGCCAGCAGCTTGACCCGACTAGCGAAGACTAGCACAGATACGCAGTATTTT. Translation gives CASSLTRLAKTSTDTQYF.

V is TRBV7-6 and J is TRBJ2-5; the match to TRBD2 covers 12 bases. The CDR3 loop spans 19 amino acids. Germline V gives CDR1 SGHVS, CDR2 FNYEAQ. The junction had 13 bases not matched to a gene; V was cut back by 1 base and J by 4 bases. CDR3 sequence: CASSLGGLAGGSRTETQYF. The DNA for the CDR3 is TGTGCCAGCAGCTTAGGCGGGCTAGCGGGGGGGTCCCGGACAGAGACCCAGTACTTC.

The genes are TRBV7-2 and TRBJ2-7; no clear D. Deletions cut 0 bases from V and 0 bases from J, with 3 bases between. Germline CDR1 is SGHTA and CDR2 is FQGNSA. This CDR3 has 13 amino acids. This CDR3 is CASSLAVSYEQYF. Written as DNA, the CDR3 is TGTGCCAGCAGCTTAGCGGTCTCCTACGAGCAGTACTTC.

In its sample, this clone was seen a few times. The chain employs TRBV10-3 and TRBJ1-1; D is ambiguous. The CDR3 runs 12 residues. V was clipped by 4 bases and J by 0 bases, with 3 bases between them. Germline CDR1 and CDR2: ENHRY and SYGVKD. CDR3 sequence (DNA): TGTGCCATCAGTGGATTGAACACTGAAGCTTTCTTT. Encoded protein: CAISGLNTEAFF.